This T cell receptor (beta chain) was profiled in a study of T cells in Graves' hyperthyroidism and ophthalmopathy. This CDR3 has 13 amino acids. The germline gives CDR1 DFQATT, CDR2 SNEGSKA (reference sequence). V was clipped by 4 bases and J by 2 bases, with 11 bases between them. Amplified TCR beta CDR3 regions derived from RNA transcripts. An initial round of RT-PCR targeting the TCR CDR3 relied on the HTBI primer set. TCRdb itself ran the multiplex PCR reads through MiXCR, one entry per CDR3 protein. This sample has around 370,000 distinct CDR3 sequences, with less than 20% found just once. This clonotype was counted at least ten times.

This chain connects TRBV20-1 to TRBJ1-2; D is ambiguous. The TCR comes from a man aged 18-30 years with Graves' ophthalmopathy. Sequencing was done on a sample of blood. CDR3 loop: CSATVSINYGYTF. The CDR3 DNA is TGCAGTGCTACGGTCTCTATAAACTATGGCTACACCTTC.